This section outlines one T cell receptor (beta chain) sequence together with its context. Its antigen remains unknown. This sample stems from a study of OX40 agonist ivuxolimab in advanced cancers. Turning to the study itself: Partial responses were seen in three patients, one with hepatocellular carcinoma and two with cutaneous melanoma. The study, taken as a whole, reports: Among the lowest peripheral clonal expansion occurred in 0.1-3.0 mg/kg partial responders. Expanded clones were, on average, more numerous among CD8+ T cells than CD4+. Normalized T-cell clonal expansion was also low in a subset of nonresponders.

Sequencing was performed with immunoSEQ multiplex PCR; in TCRdb, only in-frame clones are kept and a portion is missing. The sample records tens of thousands of clones, around 84% being singletons. This sequence was found in an adult with an advanced solid tumor such as melanoma, head and neck, liver or kidney cancer. The sample was CD4+ or CD8+ T cells sorted from blood, taken in a trial of the OX40 agonist ivuxolimab.

The CDR3 sequence is CSVGQPYGYTF. The CDR3 DNA reads TGCAGCGTCGGACAGCCCTATGGCTACACCTTC. V gene TRBV29-1 combines with J gene TRBJ1-2; a weak D match, TRBD1 (6 bases). CDR1 is SQVTM and CDR2 is ANQGSEA in the germline V gene. Trimming removed 6 bases at V and 4 bases at J, with 9 bases between. The CDR3 is made up of 11 amino acids. The full variable domain, in which reference TRBV29-1 and TRBJ1-2 provide the parts outside the CDR3, is SAVISQKPSRDICQRGTSLTIQCQVDSQVTMMFWYRQQPGQSLTLIATANQGSEATYESGFVIDKFPISRPNLTFSTLTVSNMSPEDSSIYLCSVGQPYGYTFGSGTRLTVV.